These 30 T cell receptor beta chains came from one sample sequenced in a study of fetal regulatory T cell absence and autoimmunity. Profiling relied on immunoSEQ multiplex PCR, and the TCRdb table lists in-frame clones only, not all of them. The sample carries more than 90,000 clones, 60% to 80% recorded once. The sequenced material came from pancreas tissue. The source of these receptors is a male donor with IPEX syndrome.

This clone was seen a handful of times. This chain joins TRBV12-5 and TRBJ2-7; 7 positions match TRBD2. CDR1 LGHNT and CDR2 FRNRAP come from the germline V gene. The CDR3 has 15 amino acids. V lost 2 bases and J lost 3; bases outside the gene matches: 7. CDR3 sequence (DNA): TGTGCTAGTGGTTTGCCCCACGGCGGGGGCTACGAGCAGTACTTC. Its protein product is CASGLPHGGGYEQYF.

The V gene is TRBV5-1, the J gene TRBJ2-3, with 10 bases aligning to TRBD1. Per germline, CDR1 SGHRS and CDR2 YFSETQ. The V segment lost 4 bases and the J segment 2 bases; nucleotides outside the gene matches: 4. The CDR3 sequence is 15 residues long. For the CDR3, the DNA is TGCGCCAGCAGCGCCGGGACAGGGGACACAGATACGCAGTATTTT. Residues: CASSAGTGDTDTQYF.

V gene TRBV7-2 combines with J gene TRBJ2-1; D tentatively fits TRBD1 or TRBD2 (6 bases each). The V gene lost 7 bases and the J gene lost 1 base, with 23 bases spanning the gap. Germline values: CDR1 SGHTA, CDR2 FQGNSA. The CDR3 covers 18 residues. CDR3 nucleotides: TGTGCCAGCACCTCCAGGGGACTTCCCAGGGGATCCTACAATGAGCAGTTCTTC. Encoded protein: CASTSRGLPRGSYNEQFF.

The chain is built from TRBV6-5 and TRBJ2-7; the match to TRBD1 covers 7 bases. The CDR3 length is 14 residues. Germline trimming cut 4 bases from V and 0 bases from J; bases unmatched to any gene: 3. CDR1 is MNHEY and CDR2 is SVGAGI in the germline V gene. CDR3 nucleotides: TGTGCCAGCAGTTCCGAGGGGGCCTCCTACGAGCAGTACTTC. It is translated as CASSSEGASYEQYF.

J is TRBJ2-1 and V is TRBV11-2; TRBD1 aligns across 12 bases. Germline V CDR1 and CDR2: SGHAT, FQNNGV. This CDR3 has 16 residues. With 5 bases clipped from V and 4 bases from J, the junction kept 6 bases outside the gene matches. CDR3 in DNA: TGTGCCAGCAGCCTTCGGGACAGGGGGCTATACAATGAGCAGTTCTTC. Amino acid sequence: CASSLRDRGLYNEQFF. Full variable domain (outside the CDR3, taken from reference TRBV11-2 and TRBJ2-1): EAGVAQSPRYKIIEKRQSVAFWCNPISGHATLYWYQQILGQGPKLLIQFQNNGVVDDSQLPKDRFSAERLKGVDSTLKIQPAKLEDSAVYLCASSLRDRGLYNEQFFGPGTRLTVL.

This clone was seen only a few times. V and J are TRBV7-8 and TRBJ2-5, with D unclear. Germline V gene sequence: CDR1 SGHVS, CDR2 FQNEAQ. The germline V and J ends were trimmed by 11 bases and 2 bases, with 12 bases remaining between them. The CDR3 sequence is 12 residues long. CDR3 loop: CACRGTQETQYF. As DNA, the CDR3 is TGTGCCTGCCGTGGAACTCAAGAGACCCAGTACTTC.

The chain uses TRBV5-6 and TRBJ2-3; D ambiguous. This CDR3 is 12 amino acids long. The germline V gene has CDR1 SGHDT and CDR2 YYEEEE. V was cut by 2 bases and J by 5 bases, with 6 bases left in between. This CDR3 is CASSFGIDTQYF. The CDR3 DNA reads TGTGCCAGCAGCTTTGGAATAGATACGCAGTATTTT.

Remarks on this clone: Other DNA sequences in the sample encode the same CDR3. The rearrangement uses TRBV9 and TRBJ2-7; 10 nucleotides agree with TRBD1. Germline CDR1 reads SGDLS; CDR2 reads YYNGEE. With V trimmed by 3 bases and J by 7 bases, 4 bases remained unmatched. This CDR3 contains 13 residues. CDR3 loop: CASSGQGAGEQYF. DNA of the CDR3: TGTGCCAGCAGCGGACAGGGGGCCGGGGAGCAGTACTTC.

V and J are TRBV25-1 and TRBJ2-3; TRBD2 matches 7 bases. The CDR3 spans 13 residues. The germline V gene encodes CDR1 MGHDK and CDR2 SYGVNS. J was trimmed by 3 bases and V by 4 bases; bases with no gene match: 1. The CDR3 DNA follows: TGTGCCAGCAGTGGGGACTATACAGATACGCAGTATTTT. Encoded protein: CASSGDYTDTQYF.

CDR3 amino acids: CASSINSGSNEQFF. CDR3 coding DNA: TGTGCCAGTAGTATCAATAGCGGGAGTAATGAGCAGTTCTTC. The chain joins TRBV19 to TRBJ2-1; TRBD2 agrees at 9 bases. The CDR3 is 14 amino acids. Germline-derived CDR1 and CDR2 are LNHDA and SQIVND (reference sequence). V shed 3 bases and J 7 bases; nucleotides not matched to a gene: 4.

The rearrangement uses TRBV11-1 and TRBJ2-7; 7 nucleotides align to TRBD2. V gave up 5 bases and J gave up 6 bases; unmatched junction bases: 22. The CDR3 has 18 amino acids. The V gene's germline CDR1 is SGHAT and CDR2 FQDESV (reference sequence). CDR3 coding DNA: TGTGCCAGCAGCCAGCAGCTTAGCGGGTTTAGCGTACAAGCCGAGCAGTACTTC. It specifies CASSQQLSGFSVQAEQYF.

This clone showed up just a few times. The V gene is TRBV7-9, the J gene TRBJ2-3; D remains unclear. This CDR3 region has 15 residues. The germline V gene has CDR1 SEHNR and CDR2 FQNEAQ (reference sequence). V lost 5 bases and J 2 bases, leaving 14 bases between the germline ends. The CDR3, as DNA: TGTGCCAGCAGCCTATCTGCTCCCCCCACAGATACGCAGTATTTT. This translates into CASSLSAPPTDTQYF.

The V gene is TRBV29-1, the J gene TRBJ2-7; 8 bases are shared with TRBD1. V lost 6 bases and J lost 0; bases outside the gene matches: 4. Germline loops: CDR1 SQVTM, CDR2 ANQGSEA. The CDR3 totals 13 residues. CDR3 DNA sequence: TGCAGCGTGGCCGGGACAGGCTCCTACGAGCAGTACTTC. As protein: CSVAGTGSYEQYF.

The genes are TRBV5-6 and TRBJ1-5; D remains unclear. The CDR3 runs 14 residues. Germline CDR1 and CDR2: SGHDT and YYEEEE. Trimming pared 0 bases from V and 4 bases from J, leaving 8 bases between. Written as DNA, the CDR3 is TGTGCCAGCAGCTTGGGACGCCGGAATCAGCCCCAGCATTTT. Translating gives CASSLGRRNQPQHF.

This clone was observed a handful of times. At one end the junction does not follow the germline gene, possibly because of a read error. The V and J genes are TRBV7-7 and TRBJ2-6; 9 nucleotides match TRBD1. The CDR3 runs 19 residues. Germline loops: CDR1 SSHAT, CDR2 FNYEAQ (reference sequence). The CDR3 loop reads CASSEPGQGASSGANVLTF. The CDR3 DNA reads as TGTGCTAGCAGCGAACCGGGACAGGGTGCAAGCTCTGGGGCCAACGTCCTGACTTTC.

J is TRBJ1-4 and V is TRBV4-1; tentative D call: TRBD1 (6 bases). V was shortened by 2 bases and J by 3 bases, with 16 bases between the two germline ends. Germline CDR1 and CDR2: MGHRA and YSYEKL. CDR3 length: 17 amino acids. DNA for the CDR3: TGCGCCAGCAGCCAATTCCGCAGGGGCTTACCTAATGAAAAACTGTTTTTT. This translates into CASSQFRRGLPNEKLFF.

CDR3 in amino acids: CASGGKGTDTQYF. CDR3 bases: TGTGCCTCGGGCGGGAAGGGTACAGATACGCAGTATTTT. The chain has TRBV30 and TRBJ2-3; perhaps TRBD2 as D (6 bases). The germline V and J ends were trimmed by 7 bases and 3 bases, with 14 bases remaining between them. The CDR3 covers 13 residues. Germline V gene sequence: CDR1 GTSNPN, CDR2 SVGIG (reference sequence).

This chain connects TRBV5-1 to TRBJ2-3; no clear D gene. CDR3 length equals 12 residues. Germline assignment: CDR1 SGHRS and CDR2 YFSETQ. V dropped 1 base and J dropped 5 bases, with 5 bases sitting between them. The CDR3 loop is CASSLQEDTQYF. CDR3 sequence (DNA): TGCGCCAGCAGCTTGCAGGAAGATACGCAGTATTTT.

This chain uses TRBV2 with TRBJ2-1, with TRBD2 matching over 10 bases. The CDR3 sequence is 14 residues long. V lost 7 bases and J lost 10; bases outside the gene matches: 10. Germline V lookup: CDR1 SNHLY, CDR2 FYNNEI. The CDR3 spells CASTLAGEPVEQFF. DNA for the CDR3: TGTGCCAGCACCCTAGCGGGAGAGCCCGTGGAGCAGTTCTTC. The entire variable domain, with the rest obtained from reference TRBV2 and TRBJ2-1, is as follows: EPEVTQTPSHQVTQMGQEVILRCVPISNHLYFYWYRQILGQKVEFLVSFYNNEISEKSEIFDDQFSVERPDGSNFTLKIRSTKLEDSAMYFCASTLAGEPVEQFFGPGTRLTVL.

The CDR3 nucleotides read TGTGCCAGCAGCGCAACAGGGGACTCCTACAATGAGCAGTTCTTC. Residues: CASSATGDSYNEQFF. This rearrangement joins TRBV5-6 to TRBJ2-1; 7 nucleotides line up with TRBD1. J gave up 0 bases and V 4 bases, and 4 bases lay outside the gene matches. Germline values: CDR1 SGHDT, CDR2 YYEEEE. CDR3 size: 15 residues.

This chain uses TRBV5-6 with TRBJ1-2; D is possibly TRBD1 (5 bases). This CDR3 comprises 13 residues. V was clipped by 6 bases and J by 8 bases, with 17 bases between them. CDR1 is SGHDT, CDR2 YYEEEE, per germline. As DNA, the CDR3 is TGTGCCAGCAACCCCATAGGCAGGGAGGGCTACACCTTC. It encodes CASNPIGREGYTF.

As DNA, the CDR3 is TGCAGCGGGGGACAGGCCTTGGGGGCCCAGTACTTC. Translation gives CSGGQALGAQYF. J is TRBJ2-5 and V is TRBV29-1, with 8 bases fitting TRBD1. From germline, CDR1 is SQVTM and CDR2 ANQGSEA. The junction had 10 bases not matched to a gene; V was cut back by 7 bases and J by 9 bases. The CDR3 runs 12 residues.

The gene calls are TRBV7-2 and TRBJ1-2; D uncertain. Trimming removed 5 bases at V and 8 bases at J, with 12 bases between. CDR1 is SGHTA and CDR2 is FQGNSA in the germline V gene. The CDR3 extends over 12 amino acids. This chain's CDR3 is CASSLFGSGYTF. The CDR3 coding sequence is TGTGCCAGCAGCCTGTTTGGGTCCGGCTACACCTTC.

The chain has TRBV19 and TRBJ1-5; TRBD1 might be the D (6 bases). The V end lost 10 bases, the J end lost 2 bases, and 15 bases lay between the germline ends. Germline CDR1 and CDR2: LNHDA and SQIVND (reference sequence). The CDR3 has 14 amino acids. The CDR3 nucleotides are TGTGCCACCATGACAGGTGCCGGCAATCAGCCCCAGCATTTT. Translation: CATMTGAGNQPQHF.

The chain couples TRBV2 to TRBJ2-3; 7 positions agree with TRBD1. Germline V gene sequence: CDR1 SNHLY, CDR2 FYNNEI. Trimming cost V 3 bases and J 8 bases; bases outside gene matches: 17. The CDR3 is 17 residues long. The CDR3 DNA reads TGTGCCAGCAGTGATCCCCTCGGACAGGCGGTAGAGGGTACGCAGTATTTT. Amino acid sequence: CASSDPLGQAVEGTQYF.

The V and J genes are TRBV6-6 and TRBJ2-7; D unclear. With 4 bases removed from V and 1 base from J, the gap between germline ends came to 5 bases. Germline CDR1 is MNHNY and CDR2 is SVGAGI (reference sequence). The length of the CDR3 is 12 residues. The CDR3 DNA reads TGTGCCAGCAGTTCCGTTTCCTACGAGCAGTACTTC. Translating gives CASSSVSYEQYF.

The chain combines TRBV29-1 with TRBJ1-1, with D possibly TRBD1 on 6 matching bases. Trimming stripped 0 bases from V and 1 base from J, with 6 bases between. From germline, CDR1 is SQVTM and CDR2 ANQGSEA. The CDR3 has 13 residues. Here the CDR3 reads CSVEDRGNTEAFF. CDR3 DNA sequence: TGCAGCGTTGAAGACAGGGGGAACACTGAAGCTTTCTTT.

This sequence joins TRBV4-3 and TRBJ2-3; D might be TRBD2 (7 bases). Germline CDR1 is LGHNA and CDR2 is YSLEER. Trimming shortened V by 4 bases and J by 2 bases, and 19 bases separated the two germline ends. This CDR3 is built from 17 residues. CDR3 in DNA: TGCGCCAGCAGCCCTGGGGGGGGGCCCTCTTACACAGATACGCAGTATTTT. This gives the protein CASSPGGGPSYTDTQYF.

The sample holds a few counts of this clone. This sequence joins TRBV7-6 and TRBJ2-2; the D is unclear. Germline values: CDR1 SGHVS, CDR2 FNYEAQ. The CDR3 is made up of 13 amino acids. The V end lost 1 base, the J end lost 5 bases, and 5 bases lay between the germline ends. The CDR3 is CASSLVETGELFF. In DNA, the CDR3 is TGTGCCAGCAGCTTAGTTGAGACCGGGGAGCTGTTTTTT.

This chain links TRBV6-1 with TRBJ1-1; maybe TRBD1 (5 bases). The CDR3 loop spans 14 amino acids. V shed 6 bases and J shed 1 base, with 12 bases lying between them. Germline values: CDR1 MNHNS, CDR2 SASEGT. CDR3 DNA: TGTGCCAGCAGAGTGGCCGACAGGAACACTGAAGCTTTCTTT. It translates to CASRVADRNTEAFF.